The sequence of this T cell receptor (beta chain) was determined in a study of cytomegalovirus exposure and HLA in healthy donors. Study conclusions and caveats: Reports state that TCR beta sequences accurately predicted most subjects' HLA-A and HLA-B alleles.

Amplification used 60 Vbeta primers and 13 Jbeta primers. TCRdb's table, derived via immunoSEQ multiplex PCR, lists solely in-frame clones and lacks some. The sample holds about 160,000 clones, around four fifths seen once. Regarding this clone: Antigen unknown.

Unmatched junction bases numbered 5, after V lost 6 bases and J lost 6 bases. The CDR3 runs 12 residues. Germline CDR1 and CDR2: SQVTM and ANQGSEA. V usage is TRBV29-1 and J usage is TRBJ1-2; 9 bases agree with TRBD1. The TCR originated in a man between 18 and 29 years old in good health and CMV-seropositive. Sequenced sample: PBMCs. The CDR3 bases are TGCAGCGTCCGACAGGGGGACCATGGCTACACCTTC. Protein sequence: CSVRQGDHGYTF. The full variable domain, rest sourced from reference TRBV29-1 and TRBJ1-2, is SAVISQKPSRDICQRGTSLTIQCQVDSQVTMMFWYRQQPGQSLTLIATANQGSEATYESGFVIDKFPISRPNLTFSTLTVSNMSPEDSSIYLCSVRQGDHGYTFGSGTRLTVV.